The 15 T cell receptor beta chains reported below all come from one sample, sequenced in a study of cytomegalovirus exposure and HLA in healthy donors. Vbeta (60) and Jbeta (13) primers were used in the PCR. Assay used: immunoSEQ multiplex PCR; TCRdb lists only in-frame clones, some missing. The table includes 200,000 or so clones, 78% detected once. Sequencing was done on a sample of PBMCs. These receptors were taken from a woman aged 25 to 45 in good health and CMV-seropositive.

A note on this clone: Its ends do not fully match the called genes, so a read error is possible. The chain joins TRBV2 to TRBJ2-7; D possibly corresponds to TRBD1 (6 bases). This CDR3 spans 12 amino acids. Germline lookup yields CDR1 SNHLY and CDR2 FYNNEI. The CDR3 protein is CASSTGFYEQHF. CDR3 in DNA: TGTGCCAGCAGTACAGGGTTCTACGAGCAGCACTTC.

The table lists this clone with a few counts. CDR3 in DNA: TGTGCCAGCAGTGGACAGGGGACTAGCACAGATACGCAGTATTTT. The encoded protein is CASSGQGTSTDTQYF. The V call is TRBV2, the J call TRBJ2-3; 8 bases are shared with TRBD1. The CDR3 runs 15 residues. V lost 4 bases and J lost 0; bases outside the gene matches: 3. Germline CDR1 reads SNHLY; CDR2 reads FYNNEI.

This clone was counted a few times. V gene TRBV2 combines with J gene TRBJ2-7; D remains ambiguous. Germline assignment: CDR1 SNHLY and CDR2 FYNNEI. Trimming left V 7 bases short and J 4 bases short, with 14 bases between. The CDR3 loop spans 13 amino acids. The CDR3 is CASIFSPGYEQYF. The CDR3 DNA reads TGTGCCAGCATTTTTTCCCCCGGGTACGAGCAGTACTTC.

The chain employs TRBV7-8 and TRBJ2-1; 13 bases match TRBD2. The CDR3 covers 16 residues. V lost 2 bases to trimming and J lost 6 bases; unmatched junction nucleotides: 4. Per germline, CDR1 SGHVS and CDR2 FQNEAQ. The CDR3 DNA follows: TGTGCCAGCAGCTTAAGGGGACTAGCGGGATTCAATGAGCAGTTCTTC. Translating gives CASSLRGLAGFNEQFF. Supplemented by reference TRBV7-8 and TRBJ2-1, the full variable domain reads GAGVSQSPRYKVAKRGQDVALRCDPISGHVSLFWYQQALGQGPEFLTYFQNEAQLDKSGLPSDRFFAERPEGSVSTLKIQRTQQEDSAVYLCASSLRGLAGFNEQFFGPGTRLTVL.

This rearrangement joins TRBV7-6 to TRBJ2-1, with a tentative D call TRBD2 (6 bases). The CDR3 loop spans 19 amino acids. Germline CDR1 reads SGHVS; CDR2 reads FNYEAQ. Trimming took 1 base from V and 0 from J, leaving 19 bases between them. CDR3 DNA: TGTGCCAGCAGCTTAGAGGGAGGATTTATCACTAGCTCCTACAATGAGCAGTTCTTC. Protein: CASSLEGGFITSSYNEQFF.

This chain connects TRBV11-2 to TRBJ1-2; possible D gene TRBD1, 6 bases. The CDR3 runs to 15 residues. The ends were cut back, 4 bases at V and 0 bases at J, with 12 bases in the middle. Germline values: CDR1 SGHAT, CDR2 FQNNGV. The CDR3 loop reads CASSSHREPNYGYTF. The CDR3 region has the DNA TGTGCCAGCAGCTCCCACAGGGAACCTAACTATGGCTACACCTTC.

This clone was observed once. The rearrangement links TRBV2 to TRBJ1-3, with D possibly being TRBD1 (5 bases). Trimming removed 6 bases at V and 4 bases at J, with 10 bases between. Germline V CDR1 and CDR2: SNHLY, FYNNEI. The CDR3 loop spans 13 amino acids. The chain's CDR3 is CASRRGKGNTIYF. Here the CDR3 DNA reads TGTGCCAGCAGGCGGGGGAAAGGAAACACCATATATTTT.

J is TRBJ1-5 and V is TRBV28, with TRBD1 as a possible D gene (6 bases). CDR1 is MDHEN and CDR2 is SYDVKM in the germline V gene. Trimming removed 4 bases at V and 3 bases at J, with 16 bases between. The CDR3 runs to 16 residues. CDR3 nucleotides: TGTGCCAGCAGTTCACTCGGGGACACCACCAATCAGCCCCAGCATTTT. Translating it yields CASSSLGDTTNQPQHF.

J is TRBJ1-2 and V is TRBV7-8; D is undetermined. With 5 bases removed from V and 4 bases from J, the gap between germline ends came to 14 bases. Per germline, CDR1 SGHVS and CDR2 FQNEAQ. The CDR3 is 14 amino acids. The CDR3 region has the DNA TGTGCCAGCAGCCCTACCACAAGGAGCTATGGCTACACCTTC. It codes for CASSPTTRSYGYTF.

The chain is built from TRBV19 and TRBJ1-1, with no clear D. CDR3 length: 12 amino acids. Germline lookup yields CDR1 LNHDA and CDR2 SQIVND (reference sequence). Trimming shortened V by 8 bases and J by 10 bases, and 17 bases separated the two germline ends. The DNA of the CDR3 is TGTGCCAGTTCCGGTTCCTTTTTGCGAGCTTTCTTT. Its translation: CASSGSFLRAFF.

V is TRBV11-1 and J is TRBJ2-7; D is possibly TRBD1 (5 bases). V lost 5 bases to trimming and J lost 3 bases, with 8 bases between them. Germline loops: CDR1 SGHAT, CDR2 FQDESV (reference sequence). This CDR3 is built from 12 residues. The CDR3: CASSHDSYEQYF. The CDR3 DNA reads TGTGCCAGCAGCCACGACAGCTACGAGCAGTACTTC.

The chain links TRBV9 to TRBJ1-2, with D perhaps matching TRBD1 (5 bases). CDR3 size: 14 residues. CDR1 and CDR2 from the germline V gene are SGDLS and YYNGEE. Between the trimmed V and J ends, which lost 5 bases and 2 bases, there was a span of 13 bases. The CDR3 DNA follows: TGTGCCAGCAGGGATACCGACAGAAACTATGGCTACACCTTC. Translation gives CASRDTDRNYGYTF.

This clone appeared a few times. The chain is built from TRBV7-2 and TRBJ1-2; D unclear. Trimming cost V 0 bases and J 2 bases, with 7 bases left between them. The CDR3 loop spans 14 amino acids. Germline loops: CDR1 SGHTA, CDR2 FQGNSA. This chain's CDR3 is CASSLARGNYGYTF. CDR3 in DNA: TGTGCCAGCAGCTTAGCAAGAGGAAACTATGGCTACACCTTC.

J is TRBJ1-4 and V is TRBV11-2; 11 bases map to TRBD1. The germline V gene encodes CDR1 SGHAT and CDR2 FQNNGV. The CDR3 loop spans 16 amino acids. J gave up 4 bases and V 6 bases, and 7 bases lay outside the gene matches. The CDR3 DNA reads TGTGCCAGCAGGCGGGGACAGGGGGGAGGTAATGAAAAACTGTTTTTT. It is translated as CASRRGQGGGNEKLFF.

In this sample, this clone turned up a few times. The rearrangement links TRBV27 to TRBJ2-7; D may be TRBD2 (6 bases). This CDR3 is 15 amino acids long. Trimming stripped 8 bases from V and 0 bases from J, with 17 bases between. Germline V gene lookup returns CDR1 MNHEY and CDR2 SMNVEV (reference sequence). The CDR3: CASVSLKAGSYEQYF. The CDR3 DNA reads TGTGCCAGCGTCTCCCTCAAAGCGGGCTCCTACGAGCAGTACTTC.